The clone carrying this TCR beta chain has more than one count but fewer than ten. The antigen is not known. In TCRdb, the PCR reads were re-called with MiXCR into one record per CDR3 protein. The sample lists 400,000 to 600,000 distinct CDR3 sequences; roughly 23% were seen once. This sample is part of a study of molecular identifiers for immune sequencing clone quantification. General study results and limits: Effector cells kept over 98% of their molecules in clones above 20 RNA copies, while naive cells kept under 1% there. A single cell's spiked Jurkat TCR RNA was reportedly detectable among fewer than 1.1 million naive cells.

With V trimmed by 6 bases and J by 2 bases, 0 bases remained unmatched. The CDR3 totals 13 residues. The chain recombines TRBV12-3 or TRBV12-4 with TRBJ2-1; TRBD1 matches 8 bases. Sequencing input: naive CD8+ T cells from blood, with Jurkat cell RNA spiked in. Described subset: FACS-sorted CD8+CD4-CCR7+CD45RA+ naive T cells. The origin of this receptor is a human donor in good health. Some libraries in this study had Jurkat cell RNA spiked in. The CDR3 DNA follows: TGTGCCAGCAGGGACAGGGCCTACAATGAGCAGTTCTTC. Its translation: CASRDRAYNEQFF.